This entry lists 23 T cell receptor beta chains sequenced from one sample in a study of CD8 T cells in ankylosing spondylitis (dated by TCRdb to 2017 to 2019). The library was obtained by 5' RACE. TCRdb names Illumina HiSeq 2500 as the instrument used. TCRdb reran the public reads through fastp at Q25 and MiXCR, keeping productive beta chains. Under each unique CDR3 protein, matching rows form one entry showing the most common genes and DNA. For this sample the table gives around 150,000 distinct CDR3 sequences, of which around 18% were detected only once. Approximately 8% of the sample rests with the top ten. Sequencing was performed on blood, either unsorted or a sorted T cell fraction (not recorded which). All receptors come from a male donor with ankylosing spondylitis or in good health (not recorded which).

In DNA, the CDR3 is TGTGCCAGCAGCTCAACTACGATCAATGAGCAGTTCTTC. This sequence encodes CASSSTTINEQFF. The chain combines TRBV7-8 with TRBJ2-1, with unresolved D. Trimming stripped 4 bases from V and 6 bases from J, with 10 bases between. The germline gives CDR1 SGHVS, CDR2 FQNEAQ. This CDR3 has 13 amino acids.

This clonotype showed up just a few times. CDR3 sequence reads: CASTDANYGYTF. CDR3 sequence (DNA): TGTGCCAGCACCGATGCTAACTATGGCTACACCTTC. The chain has TRBV12-3 or TRBV12-4 and TRBJ1-2; D ambiguous. Trimming left V 7 bases short and J 0 bases short, with 6 bases between. The CDR3 length is 12 residues.

The CDR3 nucleotides read TGTGCCACCAGCAGAGGATCTAGCGGAACAACGGGGTCCTACAATGAGCAGTTCTTC. Residues: CATSRGSSGTTGSYNEQFF. The J gene is TRBJ2-1, the V gene TRBV15; TRBD2 aligns across 7 bases. Trimming removed 1 base from V and 1 base from J; junction bases left unmatched: 13. The V gene's germline CDR1 is LNHNV and CDR2 YYDKDF (reference sequence). The CDR3 is 19 amino acids.

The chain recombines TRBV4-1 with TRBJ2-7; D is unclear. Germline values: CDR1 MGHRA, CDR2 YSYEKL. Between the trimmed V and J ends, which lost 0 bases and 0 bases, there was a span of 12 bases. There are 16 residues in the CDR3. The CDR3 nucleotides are TGCGCCAGCAGCCAAGATCCCACCGCTAGCTCCTACGAGCAGTACTTC. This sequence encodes CASSQDPTASSYEQYF.

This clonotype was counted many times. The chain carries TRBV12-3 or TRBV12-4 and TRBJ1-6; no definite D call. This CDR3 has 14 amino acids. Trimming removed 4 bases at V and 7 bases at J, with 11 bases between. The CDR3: CASSSGLFNSPLHF. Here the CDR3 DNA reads TGTGCCAGCAGTTCCGGGCTTTTCAATTCACCCCTCCACTTT.

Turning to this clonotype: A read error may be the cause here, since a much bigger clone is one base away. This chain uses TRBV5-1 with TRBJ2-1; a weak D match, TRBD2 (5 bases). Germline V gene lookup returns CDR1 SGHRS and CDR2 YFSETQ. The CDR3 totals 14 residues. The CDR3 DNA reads TGCGTCAGCAGCTTGACACTAGGTAGCCCTGAGCAGTTCTTC. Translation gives CVSSLTLGSPEQFF.

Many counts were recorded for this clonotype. In DNA form, the CDR3 reads TGTGCCAGCAGCCCTCTGCGCGGCGGGTACAATGAGCAGTTCTTC. It translates to CASSPLRGGYNEQFF. The chain carries TRBV7-2 and TRBJ2-1; D is perhaps TRBD2 (5 bases). The germline gives CDR1 SGHTA, CDR2 FQGNSA. The CDR3 runs to 15 residues. V was cut by 5 bases and J by 4 bases, with 15 bases left in between.

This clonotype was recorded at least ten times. The CDR3 loop reads CASSRLAGADTQYF. The CDR3 DNA reads as TGTGCCAGCAGCAGACTAGCGGGAGCCGATACGCAGTATTTT. The genes are TRBV6-2 or TRBV6-3 and TRBJ2-3; 12 bases line up with TRBD2. Germline trimming cut 6 bases from V and 6 bases from J; bases unmatched to any gene: 4. Germline loops: CDR1 MNHEY, CDR2 SVGEGT. This CDR3 contains 14 residues.

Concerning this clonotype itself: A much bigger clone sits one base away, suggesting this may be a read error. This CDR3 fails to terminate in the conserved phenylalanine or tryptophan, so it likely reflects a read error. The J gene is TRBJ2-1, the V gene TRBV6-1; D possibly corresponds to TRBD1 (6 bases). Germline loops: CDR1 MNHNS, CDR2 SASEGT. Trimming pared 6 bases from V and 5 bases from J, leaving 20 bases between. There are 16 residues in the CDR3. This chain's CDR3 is CASSLPQGSGNNEQFI. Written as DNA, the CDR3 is TGTGCCAGCAGCCTCCCCCAGGGGAGCGGAAACAATGAGCAGTTCATC.

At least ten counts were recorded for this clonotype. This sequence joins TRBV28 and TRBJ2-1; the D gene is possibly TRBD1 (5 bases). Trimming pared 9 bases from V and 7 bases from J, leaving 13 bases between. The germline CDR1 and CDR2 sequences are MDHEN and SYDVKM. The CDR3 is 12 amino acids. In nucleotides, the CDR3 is TGTGCCAGTGTAGGGGCTTGGAATGAGCAGTTCTTC. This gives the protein CASVGAWNEQFF.

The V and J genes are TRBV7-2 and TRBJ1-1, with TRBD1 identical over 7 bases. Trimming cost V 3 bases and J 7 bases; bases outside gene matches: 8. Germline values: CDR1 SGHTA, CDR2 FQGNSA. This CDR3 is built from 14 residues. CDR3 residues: CASSFPTGSVEAFF. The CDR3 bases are TGTGCCAGCAGCTTCCCGACAGGGTCTGTTGAAGCTTTCTTT. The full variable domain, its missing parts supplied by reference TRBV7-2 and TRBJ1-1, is GAGVSQSPSNKVTEKGKDVELRCDPISGHTALYWYRQSLGQGLEFLIYFQGNSAPDKSGLPSDRFSAERTGGSVSTLTIQRTQQEDSAVYLCASSFPTGSVEAFFGQGTRLTVV.

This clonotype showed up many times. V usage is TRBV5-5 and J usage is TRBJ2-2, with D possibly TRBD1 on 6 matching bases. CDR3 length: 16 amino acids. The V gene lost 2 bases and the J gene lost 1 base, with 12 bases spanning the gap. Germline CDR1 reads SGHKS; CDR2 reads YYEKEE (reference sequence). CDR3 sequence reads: CASSFLLRGNTGELFF. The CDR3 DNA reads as TGTGCCAGCAGCTTTCTCCTCAGGGGGAACACCGGGGAGCTGTTTTTT.

DNA for the CDR3: TGTGCCAGCAGCCAAGTAAGCGGGGGGTACAATGAGCAGTTCTTC. Protein: CASSQVSGGYNEQFF. This rearrangement joins TRBV14 to TRBJ2-1; the match to TRBD2 covers 9 bases. The length of the CDR3 is 15 residues. J lost 4 bases, V lost 1 base, and 2 bases had no gene match. Germline loops: CDR1 SGHDN, CDR2 FVKESK.

CDR3 loop: CAISTTLYEQYF. CDR3 nucleotide sequence: TGTGCCATCAGCACGACTCTTTACGAGCAGTACTTC. V and J are TRBV10-3 and TRBJ2-7; no reliable D call. The CDR3 contains 12 residues. Trimming left V 6 bases short and J 4 bases short, with 10 bases between. CDR1 is ENHRY, CDR2 SYGVKD, per germline.

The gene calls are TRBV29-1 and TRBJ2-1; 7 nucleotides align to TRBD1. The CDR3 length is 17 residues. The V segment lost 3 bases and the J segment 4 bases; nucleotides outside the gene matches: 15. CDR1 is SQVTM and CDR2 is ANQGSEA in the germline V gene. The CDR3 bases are TGCAGCGTTGAGAGCTTGACAGGGAGTCGGGAATACAATGAGCAGTTCTTC. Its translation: CSVESLTGSREYNEQFF.

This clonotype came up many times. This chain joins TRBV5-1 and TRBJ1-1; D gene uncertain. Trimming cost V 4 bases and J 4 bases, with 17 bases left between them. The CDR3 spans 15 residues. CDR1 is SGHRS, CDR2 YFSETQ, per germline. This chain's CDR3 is CASSPLGGRGTEAFF. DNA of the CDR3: TGCGCCAGCAGCCCCCTTGGTGGTCGGGGCACTGAAGCTTTCTTT.

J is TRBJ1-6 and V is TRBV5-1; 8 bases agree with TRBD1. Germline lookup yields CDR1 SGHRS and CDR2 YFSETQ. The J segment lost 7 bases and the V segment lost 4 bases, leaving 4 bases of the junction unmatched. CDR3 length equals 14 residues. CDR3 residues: CASSPDRGNSPLHF. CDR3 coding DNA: TGCGCCAGCAGCCCCGACAGGGGCAATTCACCCCTCCACTTT.

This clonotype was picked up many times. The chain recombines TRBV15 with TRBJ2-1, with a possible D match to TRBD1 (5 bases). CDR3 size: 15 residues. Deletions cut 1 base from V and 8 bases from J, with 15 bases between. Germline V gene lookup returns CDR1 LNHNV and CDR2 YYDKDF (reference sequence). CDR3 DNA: TGTGCCACCAGCAGAGTCAGGGAAATTCTGGATGAGCAGTTCTTC. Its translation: CATSRVREILDEQFF.

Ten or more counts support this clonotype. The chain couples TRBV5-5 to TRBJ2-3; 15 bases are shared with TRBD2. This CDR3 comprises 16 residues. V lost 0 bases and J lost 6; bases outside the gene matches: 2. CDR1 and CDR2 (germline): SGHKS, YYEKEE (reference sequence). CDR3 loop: CASSLGTSGRVDTQYF. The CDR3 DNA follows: TGTGCCAGCAGCTTGGGGACTAGCGGGAGGGTGGATACGCAGTATTTT. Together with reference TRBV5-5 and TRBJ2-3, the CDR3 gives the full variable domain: DAGVTQSPTHLIKTRGQQVTLRCSPISGHKSVSWYQQVLGQGPQFIFQYYEKEERGRGNFPDRFSARQFPNYSSELNVNALLLGDSALYLCASSLGTSGRVDTQYFGPGTRLTVL.

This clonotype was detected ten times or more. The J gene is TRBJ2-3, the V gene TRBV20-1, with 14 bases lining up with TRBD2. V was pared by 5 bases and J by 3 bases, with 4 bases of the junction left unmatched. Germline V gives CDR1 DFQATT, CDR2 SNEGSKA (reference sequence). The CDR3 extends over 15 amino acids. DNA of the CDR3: TGCAGTGCTCTGACTAGCGGGAGGGCAACAGATACGCAGTATTTT. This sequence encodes CSALTSGRATDTQYF.

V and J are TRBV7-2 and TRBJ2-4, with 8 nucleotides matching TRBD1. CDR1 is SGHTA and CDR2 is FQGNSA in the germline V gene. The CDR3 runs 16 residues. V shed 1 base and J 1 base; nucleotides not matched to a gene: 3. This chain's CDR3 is CASSLVRTGAKNIQYF. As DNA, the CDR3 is TGTGCCAGCAGCTTAGTTCGGACAGGGGCCAAAAACATTCAGTACTTC.

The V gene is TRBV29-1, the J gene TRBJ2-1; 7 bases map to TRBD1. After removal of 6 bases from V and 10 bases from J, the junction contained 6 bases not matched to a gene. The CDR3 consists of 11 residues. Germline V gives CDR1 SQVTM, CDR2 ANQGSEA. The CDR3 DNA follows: TGCAGCGTGGGAAAGGACAGGGAGCAGTTCTTC. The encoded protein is CSVGKDREQFF.

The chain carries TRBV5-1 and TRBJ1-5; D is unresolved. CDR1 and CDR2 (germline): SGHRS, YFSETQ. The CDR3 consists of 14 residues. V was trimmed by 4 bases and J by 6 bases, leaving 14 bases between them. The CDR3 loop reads CASSPTGLTQPQHF. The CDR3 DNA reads TGCGCCAGCAGCCCAACGGGTTTAACTCAGCCCCAGCATTTT.